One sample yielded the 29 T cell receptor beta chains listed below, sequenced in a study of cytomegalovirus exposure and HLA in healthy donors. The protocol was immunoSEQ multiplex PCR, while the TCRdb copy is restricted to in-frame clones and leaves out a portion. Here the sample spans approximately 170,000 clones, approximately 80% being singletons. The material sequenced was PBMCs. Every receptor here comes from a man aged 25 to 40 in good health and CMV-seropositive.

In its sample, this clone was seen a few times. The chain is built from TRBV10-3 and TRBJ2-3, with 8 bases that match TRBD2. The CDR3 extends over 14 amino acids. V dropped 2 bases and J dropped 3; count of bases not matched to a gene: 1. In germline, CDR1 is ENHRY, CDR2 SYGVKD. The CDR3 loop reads CAISEGGGTDTQYF. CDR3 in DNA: TGTGCCATCAGTGAGGGCGGGGGGACAGATACGCAGTATTTT.

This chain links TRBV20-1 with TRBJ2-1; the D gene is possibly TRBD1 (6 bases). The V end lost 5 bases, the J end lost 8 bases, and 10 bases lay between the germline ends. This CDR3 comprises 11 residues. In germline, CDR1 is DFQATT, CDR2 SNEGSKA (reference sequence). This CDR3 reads CSAQQGYEQFF. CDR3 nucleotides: TGCAGTGCTCAACAGGGCTATGAGCAGTTCTTC.

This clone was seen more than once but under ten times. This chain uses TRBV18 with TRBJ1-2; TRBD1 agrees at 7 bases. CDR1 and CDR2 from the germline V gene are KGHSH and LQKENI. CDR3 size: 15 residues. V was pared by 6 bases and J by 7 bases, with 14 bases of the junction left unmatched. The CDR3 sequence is CASSPFDRDSAGYTF. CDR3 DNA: TGTGCCAGCTCCCCCTTTGACAGGGATTCGGCTGGCTACACCTTC.

This CDR3 reads CASSVPGQGSTDTQYF. In DNA, the CDR3 is TGTGCCAGCAGCGTACCCGGACAGGGAAGCACAGATACGCAGTATTTT. The chain employs TRBV9 and TRBJ2-3; TRBD1 matches 8 bases. This CDR3 spans 16 amino acids. Germline assignment: CDR1 SGDLS and CDR2 YYNGEE. V lost 1 base and J lost 0; bases outside the gene matches: 4.

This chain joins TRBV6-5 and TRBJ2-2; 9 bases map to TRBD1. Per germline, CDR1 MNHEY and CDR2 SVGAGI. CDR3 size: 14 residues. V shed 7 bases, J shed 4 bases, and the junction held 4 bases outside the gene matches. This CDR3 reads CASKTTGGTGELFF. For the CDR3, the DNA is TGTGCCAGCAAAACGACAGGGGGCACCGGGGAGCTGTTTTTT.

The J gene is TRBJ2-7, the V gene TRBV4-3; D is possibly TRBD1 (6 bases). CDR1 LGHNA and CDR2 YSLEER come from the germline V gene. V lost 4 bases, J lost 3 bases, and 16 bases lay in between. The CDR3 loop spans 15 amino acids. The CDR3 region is CASSPYRESLYEQYF. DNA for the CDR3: TGCGCCAGCAGCCCTTACAGGGAGTCCCTCTACGAGCAGTACTTC.

The CDR3, as DNA: TGTGCCAGCAGCTTTAGGCAGGGGGCCGACGAACTTTACAATGAGCAGTTCTTC. This codes for CASSFRQGADELYNEQFF. The V call is TRBV5-6, the J call TRBJ2-1; TRBD1 agrees at 8 bases. This CDR3 region has 18 residues. V was clipped by 2 bases and J by 4 bases; unmatched bases: 14. From germline, CDR1 is SGHDT and CDR2 YYEEEE.

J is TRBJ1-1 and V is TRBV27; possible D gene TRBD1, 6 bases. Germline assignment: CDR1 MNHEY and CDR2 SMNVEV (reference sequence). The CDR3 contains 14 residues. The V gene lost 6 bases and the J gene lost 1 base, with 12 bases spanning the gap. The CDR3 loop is CASSPGGPNTEAFF. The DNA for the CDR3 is TGTGCCAGCAGCCCTGGGGGCCCGAACACTGAAGCTTTCTTT.

CDR3 region: CASSWSIAGAGDTQYF. The CDR3 nucleotides are TGTGCCAGCAGCTGGTCTATAGCGGGGGCGGGAGATACGCAGTATTTT. The rearrangement links TRBV11-1 to TRBJ2-3; TRBD2 matches 9 bases. CDR1 is SGHAT, CDR2 FQDESV, per germline (reference sequence). There are 16 residues in the CDR3. With 4 bases clipped from V and 5 bases from J, the junction kept 10 bases outside the gene matches.

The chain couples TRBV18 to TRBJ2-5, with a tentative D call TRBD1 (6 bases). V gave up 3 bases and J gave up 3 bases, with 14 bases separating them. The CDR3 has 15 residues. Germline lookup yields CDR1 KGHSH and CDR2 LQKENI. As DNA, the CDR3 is TGTGCCAGCTCACCCCGGGCCAGGGGAGAAGAGACCCAGTACTTC. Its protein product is CASSPRARGEETQYF.

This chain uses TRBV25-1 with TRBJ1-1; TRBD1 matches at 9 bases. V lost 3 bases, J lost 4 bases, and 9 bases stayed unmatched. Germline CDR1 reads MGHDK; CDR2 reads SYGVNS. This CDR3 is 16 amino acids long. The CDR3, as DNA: TGTGCCAGCAGTGACTCGTCGTGGACAGGGGTCACTGAAGCTTTCTTT. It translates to CASSDSSWTGVTEAFF.

The DNA of the CDR3 is TGCGCCAGCAGCCAAGAGGACAGGGACTACAATGAGCAGTTCTTC. Its protein product is CASSQEDRDYNEQFF. This chain joins TRBV4-1 and TRBJ2-1; 8 nucleotides align to TRBD1. CDR1 MGHRA and CDR2 YSYEKL come from the germline V gene. The CDR3 runs to 15 residues. V was clipped by 0 bases and J by 3 bases; unmatched bases: 1.

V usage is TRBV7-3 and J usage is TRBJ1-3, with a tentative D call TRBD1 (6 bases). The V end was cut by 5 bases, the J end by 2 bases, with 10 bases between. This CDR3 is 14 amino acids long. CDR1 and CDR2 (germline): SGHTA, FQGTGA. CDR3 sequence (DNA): TGTGCCAGCAGCCCGGGGGGCACTGGAAACACCATATATTTT. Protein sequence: CASSPGGTGNTIYF.

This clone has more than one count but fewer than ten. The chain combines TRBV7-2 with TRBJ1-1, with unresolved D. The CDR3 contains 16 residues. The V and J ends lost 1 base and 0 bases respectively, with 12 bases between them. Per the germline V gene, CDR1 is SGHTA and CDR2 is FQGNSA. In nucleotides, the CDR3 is TGTGCCAGCAGCTTAGTGGCTCACATCATGAACACTGAAGCTTTCTTT. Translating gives CASSLVAHIMNTEAFF.

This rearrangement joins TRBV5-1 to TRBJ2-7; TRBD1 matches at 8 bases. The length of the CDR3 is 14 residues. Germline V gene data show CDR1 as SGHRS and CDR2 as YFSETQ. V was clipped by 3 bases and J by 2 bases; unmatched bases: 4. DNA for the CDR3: TGCGCCAGCAGCTCGACAGGGGCGCCCTACGAGCAGTACTTC. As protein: CASSSTGAPYEQYF.

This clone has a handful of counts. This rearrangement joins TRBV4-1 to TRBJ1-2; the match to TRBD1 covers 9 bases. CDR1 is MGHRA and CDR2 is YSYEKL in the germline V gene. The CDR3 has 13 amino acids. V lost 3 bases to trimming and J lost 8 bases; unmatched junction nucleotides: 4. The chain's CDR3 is CASSHGQGIGYTF. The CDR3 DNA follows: TGCGCCAGCAGCCACGGACAGGGGATAGGCTACACCTTC.

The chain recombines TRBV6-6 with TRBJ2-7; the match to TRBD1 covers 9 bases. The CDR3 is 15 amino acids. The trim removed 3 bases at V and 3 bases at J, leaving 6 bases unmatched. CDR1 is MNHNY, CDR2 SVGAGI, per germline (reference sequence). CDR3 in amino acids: CASSYPGQGNYEQYF. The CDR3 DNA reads TGTGCCAGCAGTTATCCGGGACAGGGAAACTACGAGCAGTACTTC.

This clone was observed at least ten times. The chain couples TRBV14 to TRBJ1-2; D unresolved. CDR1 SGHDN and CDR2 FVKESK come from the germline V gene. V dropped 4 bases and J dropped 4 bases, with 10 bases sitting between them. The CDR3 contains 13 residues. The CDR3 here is CASSPSFGYGYTF. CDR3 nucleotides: TGTGCCAGCAGCCCCTCTTTCGGCTATGGCTACACCTTC.

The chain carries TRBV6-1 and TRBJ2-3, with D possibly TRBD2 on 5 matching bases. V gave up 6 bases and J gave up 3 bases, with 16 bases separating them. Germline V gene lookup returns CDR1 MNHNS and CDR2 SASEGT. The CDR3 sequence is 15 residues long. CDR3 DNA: TGTGCCAGCAGAGACTCACGGGGATGGACAGATACGCAGTATTTT. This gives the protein CASRDSRGWTDTQYF.

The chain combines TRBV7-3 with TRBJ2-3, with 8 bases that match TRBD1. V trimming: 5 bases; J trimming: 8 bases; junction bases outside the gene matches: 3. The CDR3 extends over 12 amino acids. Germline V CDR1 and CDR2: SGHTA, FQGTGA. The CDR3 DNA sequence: TGTGCCAGCAGCCCAGGGGGCGGTACGCAGTATTTT. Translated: CASSPGGGTQYF.

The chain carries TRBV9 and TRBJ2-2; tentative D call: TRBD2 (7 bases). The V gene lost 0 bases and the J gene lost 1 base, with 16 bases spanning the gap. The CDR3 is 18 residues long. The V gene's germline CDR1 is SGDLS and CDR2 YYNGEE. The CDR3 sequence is CASSVAGAGGGNTGELFF. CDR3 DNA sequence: TGTGCCAGCAGCGTAGCGGGGGCTGGCGGGGGGAACACCGGGGAGCTGTTTTTT.

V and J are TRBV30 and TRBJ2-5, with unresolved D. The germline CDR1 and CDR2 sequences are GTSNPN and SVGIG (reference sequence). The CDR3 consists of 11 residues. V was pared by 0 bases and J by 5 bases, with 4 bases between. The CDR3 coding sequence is TGTGCCTGGAGTGTATCGGAGACCCAGTACTTC. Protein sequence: CAWSVSETQYF.

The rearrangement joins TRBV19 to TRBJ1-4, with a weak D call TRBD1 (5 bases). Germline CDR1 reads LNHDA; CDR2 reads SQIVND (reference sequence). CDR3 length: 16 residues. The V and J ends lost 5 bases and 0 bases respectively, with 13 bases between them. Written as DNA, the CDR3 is TGTGCCAGTAGTCCCCCTATCAGGGCAACTAATGAAAAACTGTTTTTT. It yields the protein CASSPPIRATNEKLFF. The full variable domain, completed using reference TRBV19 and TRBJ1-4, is DGGITQSPKYLFRKEGQNVTLSCEQNLNHDAMYWYRQDPGQGLRLIYYSQIVNDFQKGDIAEGYSVSREKKESFPLTVTSAQKNPTAFYLCASSPPIRATNEKLFFGSGTQLSVL.

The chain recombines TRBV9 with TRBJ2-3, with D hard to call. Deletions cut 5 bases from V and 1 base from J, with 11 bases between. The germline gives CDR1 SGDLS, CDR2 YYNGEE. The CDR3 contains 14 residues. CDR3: CASSFYGGTDTQYF. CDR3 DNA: TGTGCCAGCAGTTTCTACGGTGGCACAGATACGCAGTATTTT.

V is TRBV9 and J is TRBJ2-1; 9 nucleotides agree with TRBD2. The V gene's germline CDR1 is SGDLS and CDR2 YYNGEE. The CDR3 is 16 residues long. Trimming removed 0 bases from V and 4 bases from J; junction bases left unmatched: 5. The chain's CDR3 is CASSVVGSGGYNEQFF. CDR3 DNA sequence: TGTGCCAGCAGCGTAGTTGGGAGCGGGGGGTACAATGAGCAGTTCTTC.

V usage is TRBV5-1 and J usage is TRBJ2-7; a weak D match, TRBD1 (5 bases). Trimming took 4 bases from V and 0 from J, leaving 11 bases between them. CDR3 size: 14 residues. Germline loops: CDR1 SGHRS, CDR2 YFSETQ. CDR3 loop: CASSTRQSSYEQYF. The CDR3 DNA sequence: TGCGCCAGCAGCACCCGACAGTCCTCCTACGAGCAGTACTTC. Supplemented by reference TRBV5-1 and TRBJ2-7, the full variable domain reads KAGVTQTPRYLIKTRGQQVTLSCSPISGHRSVSWYQQTPGQGLQFLFEYFSETQRNKGNFPGRFSGRQFSNSRSEMNVSTLELGDSALYLCASSTRQSSYEQYFGPGTRLTVT.

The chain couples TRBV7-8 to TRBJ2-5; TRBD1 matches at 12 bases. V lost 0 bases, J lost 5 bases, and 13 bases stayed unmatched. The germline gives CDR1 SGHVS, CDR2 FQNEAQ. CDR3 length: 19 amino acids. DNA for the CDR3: TGTGCCAGCAGCTTAGCGATGATTGGTGGGACAGGGGGCCGGGAGACCCAGTACTTC. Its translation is CASSLAMIGGTGGRETQYF.

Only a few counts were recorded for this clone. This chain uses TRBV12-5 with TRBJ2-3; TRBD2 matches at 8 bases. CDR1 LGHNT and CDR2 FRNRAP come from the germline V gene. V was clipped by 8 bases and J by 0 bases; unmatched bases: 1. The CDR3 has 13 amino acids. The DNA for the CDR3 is TGTGCTAGTTCGGGGGGGAGCACAGATACGCAGTATTTT. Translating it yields CASSGGSTDTQYF.

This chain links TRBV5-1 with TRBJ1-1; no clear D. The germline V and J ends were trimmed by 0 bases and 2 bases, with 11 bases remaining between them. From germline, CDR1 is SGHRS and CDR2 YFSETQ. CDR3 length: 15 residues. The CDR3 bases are TGCGCCAGCAGCTTGGGCGTCAACTTTAACACTGAAGCTTTCTTT. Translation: CASSLGVNFNTEAFF. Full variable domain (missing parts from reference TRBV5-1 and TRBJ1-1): KAGVTQTPRYLIKTRGQQVTLSCSPISGHRSVSWYQQTPGQGLQFLFEYFSETQRNKGNFPGRFSGRQFSNSRSEMNVSTLELGDSALYLCASSLGVNFNTEAFFGQGTRLTVV.